This T cell receptor beta chain was documented in a study of cytomegalovirus exposure and HLA in healthy donors (dated by TCRdb to about 2017). Background on the whole study: An earlier analysis of a few hundred of the donors reported 250 to 350 Gb of sequence data and about 120 million unique TCR beta sequences obtained from about 170 million T cells. Approximately 300 gigabases of sequencing data and approximately 91 million unique TCR sequences made up an early release that covered approximately 620 HLA-typed donors. Among the roughly 400 genotyped donors, approximately 81% belonged to the genetic ancestry cluster associated with self-reported Caucasian donors. The study was designed to test whether signatures of past pathogen exposure could be identified by cataloging public T cell receptors. The T cell repertoires of 666 subjects were profiled by immunosequencing and related to cytomegalovirus serostatus. Along with the 666-subject first cohort, a separate validation cohort of some 130 different subjects was used. The study combined high-throughput TCR immunosequencing, statistical association of individual TCRs with disease status, and machine learning to predict cytomegalovirus infection status. A later analysis re-examined previously published TCR beta repertoires from more than 600 donors and added high-resolution HLA genotyping to investigate patterns of TCR occurrence. Rather than drawing on any new phenotypic data, the later analysis identified candidate immune exposures from TCR beta sequences and the way those sequences occurred across donors. An earlier analysis of approximately 640 of the donors applied high-throughput TCR beta sequencing to assess whether each TCR beta V gene segment acted as functional or pseudogenic. Alongside the repertoire data, information on donor age, sex, ethnicity and CMV serostatus was compiled. A later genetic analysis used genome-wide SNP genotypes for about 60% of the roughly 700 donors, treating that subset as a discovery cohort. All discovery cohort repertoires had been generated using a single sequencing platform. HLA typing included class I and class II loci at four-digit resolution. Typing coverage varied by locus: roughly 629-640 donors for A, B, C, DRB1 and DQB1; more than 500 for DQA1; approximately 570 for DPA1; approximately 490 for DPB1. Because of strong linkage in the cohort, roughly five DR-DQ haplotypes were treated as single units for association and clustering. Across under 500 genotyped donors of the cohort, an average of approximately 200,000 unique TCR beta nucleotide sequences per donor were sequenced, and 15% to 20% of those sequences were non-productive. Points the paper makes about the study in general: Compared with equally common non-associated chains, HLA-associated TCR beta chains in a later analysis were more clonally expanded and had lower generation probabilities. The classifier was reported to diagnose cytomegalovirus status with high specificity and sensitivity in both the original and validation cohorts. According to a later analysis, TCR association rates differed among HLA loci, with DRB1 alleles showing the most associated TCRs and HLA-C alleles showing the fewest. The earlier analysis of some 560 of the donors excluded some 16 rarely observed V segments, including chromosome 9 orphons, because counts were too low. Linkage disequilibrium might explain the correlated functional status among segregating V segments, but an unknown experimental factor could not be ruled out. An earlier analysis of around 600 of the donors showed that most TCR beta V segments appeared in productive rearrangements either about 90% or about 30% of the time, which broadly matched IMGT annotations. In vitro tests confirmed that a few of the cytomegalovirus-associated TCR beta chains recognize cytomegalovirus antigens. The only immune exposure information available for the cohort was CMV serostatus. Most TCR sequences were seen in very few donors, while some public TCRs were found in many individuals. Some IMGT-functional V segments, including TRBV6-2 and TRBV6-3, could not be told apart with the 87-base-pair reads, so those segments were excluded. The cohort was sequenced for TCR beta chains only, and without alpha or paired-chain data the features that could be detected were limited. A further reported finding was that TCR beta sequences accurately predicted the HLA-A and HLA-B alleles for most subjects in the first cohort. Several of the top co-occurrence clusters appeared to be linked to parvovirus B19, influenza, CMV and Epstein-Barr virus, according to a later analysis. In the study, 150 to 200 TCR beta chains were listed as associated with cytomegalovirus. The sequencing pipeline was judged likely to have produced a cluster of highly shared sequence variants as a technical artifact. It was suggested by the authors that the approach could potentially be generalized to other disease states and immunological phenotypes. Compared with the 666-donor mean, donors in an Asian-associated ancestry cluster had fewer N-insertions in productive TCRs, according to a later genetic analysis. In a later genetic analysis, a missense DCLRE1C variant was associated with V-gene and J-gene trimming of TCR beta chains, and the association was replicated in an independent cohort. Most CMV-associated TCR beta chains appeared to be HLA-restricted in a later analysis, and the HLA associations seemed to be driven largely by CMV exposure. At a false discovery rate of 0.05, a later analysis linked some 18,000 TCR beta sequences to specific HLA alleles. Sequencing depth was assumed to be roughly uniform across donors in the presence/absence analyses, though that assumption may not hold. Because HLA typing was unavailable for some donors at each locus, only the typed subset was used in association tests. When HLA alleles, especially DR and DQ, strongly co-occurred, TCR associations were difficult to assign to individual alleles.

For CDR1 and CDR2, the germline V gene (reference sequence) lists SEHNR and FQNEAQ. Trimming takes 8 bases from V and 3 bases from J, and the germline ends sit 10 bases apart. The CDR3 contains 13 residues, cysteine and phenylalanine counted. Only the CDR3 DNA stays, 39 bases, in frame from base 1. To note about this clone: It has no known antigen specificity. Within one base of it there is no much larger clone, and no base qualities were kept.

The library was obtained by the immunoSEQ multiplex PCR assay. For the multiplex PCR, a mixture combining 60 forward primers for TCR Vbeta segments and 13 reverse primers for TCR Jbeta segments was used. Amplification of the CDR3 region of rearranged TCR beta genes was performed with a multiplex PCR assay on genomic DNA. The Illumina HiSeq System was used to sequence the amplified TCR beta libraries as 87-base-pair reads. Per the original workflow: Across the 700 or so repertoires, a later analysis counted 80 million or so unique TCR beta chains, roughly 11 million of which were shared by at least two donors. Raw reads were error-corrected and collapsed into unique sequences by a nearest-neighbor algorithm in which closely related sequences were merged to remove PCR and sequencing errors. To assign V, D and J gene segments, CDR3 sequences were aligned to IMGT reference sequences. For a sequence to be retained, a match of at least six nucleotides to both a V gene segment and a J gene segment was required. A rearrangement was called productive if the CDR3 had no stop codons and remained in frame with V and J, and every other rearrangement was called non-productive. CDR3 was defined by IMGT convention, running from the second conserved V-encoded cysteine to the conserved J-encoded phenylalanine. The earlier analysis of 550 to 650 of the donors excluded any sequence lacking an unambiguous match to a single V gene segment. In an earlier analysis of a few hundred of the donors, V segments were called functional above 56.7% productive rearrangements and were called segregating when the between-donor standard deviation exceeded 5%. A statistical classification framework was built to diagnose cytomegalovirus status from the catalog of TCR beta chain sequences. V and J gene assignment, in a later analysis, came from comparing TCR nucleotide sequences with IMGT/GENE-DB human TR gene sequences. Using the TCRdist pipeline, a later analysis assigned CDR3 sequences along with most-parsimonious VDJ recombination scenarios. In a later analysis, each TCR beta chain was defined by its CDR3 amino acid sequence together with its V-gene family, and reads without a unique V-gene family were excluded. A later analysis removed roughly 590 highly shared, low-generation-probability nucleotide sequences to deal with suspected cross-contamination and a sequencing artifact. In a later analysis, a clonal expansion index was calculated for each public chain from normalized within-repertoire ranks of inferred template counts. In a later analysis, generation probabilities were computed with a VDJ recombination model fitted to out-of-frame rearrangements, and the resulting probabilities were checked against IGoR. A later analysis scored TCR-TCR, TCR-HLA and TCR-CMV co-occurrence with hypergeometric tests, applying a repertoire-size bias correction to TCR pairs. A later analysis estimated false discovery rates by permuting HLA or CMV assignments 20 times. In a later analysis, co-occurring TCRs were grouped with DBSCAN, and TCRdist sequence similarity was added when clustering was performed within HLA-allele-positive subsets. Repertoires with fewer than 30,000 or more than 120,000 public chains, plus five repertoires with anomalous nucleotide sharing, were excluded from co-occurrence clustering. In TCRdb, the immuneACCESS table is reduced to in-frame sequences with V and J assigned. These tables do not hold every clone; where another copy was compared, an unresolved V gene accounts for under half, and the others remain unexplained. The V and J calls and clone size were taken over from that table, and D and trimming were inferred from the DNA. The sample table lists around 100,000 clones, roughly 81% of them with a count of one. Around 6% of the sample is taken by the ten largest.

The cohort comprised 670 or so healthy bone marrow donors. All cohort members were sampled while nominally healthy, although unrecorded immune exposures were likely present. The donor was CMV seropositive and was included in the group of 250 to 350 seropositive cohort members. Each donor provided a peripheral blood sample, and peripheral blood mononuclear cells were used for TCR beta sequencing. Genomic DNA extraction from the blood cell samples was performed with the Qiagen DNeasy Blood Extraction Kit. The sample was PBMCs. The source of this sequence is a woman aged 18 to 35 in good health and CMV-seropositive. The chain couples TRBV7-9 to TRBJ2-2; too little of a D gene remains to name it. The CDR3 in this case is CASGYSYTGELFF. Here is the DNA: TGTGCCAGCGGATACAGCTACACCGGGGAGCTGTTTTTT.